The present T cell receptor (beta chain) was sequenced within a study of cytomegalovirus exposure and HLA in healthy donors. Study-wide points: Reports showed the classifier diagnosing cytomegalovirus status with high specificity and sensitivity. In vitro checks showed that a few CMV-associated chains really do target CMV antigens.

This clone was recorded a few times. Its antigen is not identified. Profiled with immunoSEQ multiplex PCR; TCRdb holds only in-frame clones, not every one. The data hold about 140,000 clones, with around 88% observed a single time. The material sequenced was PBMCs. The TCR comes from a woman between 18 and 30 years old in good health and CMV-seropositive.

The chain's CDR3 is CASSATVNSPLHF. In DNA form, the CDR3 reads TGTGCCAGCAGCGCGACAGTTAATTCACCCCTCCACTTT. The genes are TRBV11-2 and TRBJ1-6; tentatively, D is TRBD1 (5 bases). The CDR3 has 13 amino acids. V lost 5 bases and J 6 bases, leaving 8 bases between the germline ends. Germline V gene data show CDR1 as SGHAT and CDR2 as FQNNGV.